This paragraph covers one T cell receptor beta chain sequence. The length of the CDR3 is 13 residues. V was shortened by 5 bases and J by 6 bases, with 11 bases between the two germline ends. Germline V lookup: CDR1 SGHVS, CDR2 FQNEAQ. This specimen belongs to a study of follicular helper T cells after annual influenza vaccination. Produced via immunoSEQ multiplex PCR; TCRdb's table is partial and in-frame only. The sample contains some 11,000 clones, nearly 85% of which appear only once. This specimen consisted of CXCR5- memory CD4+ T cells sorted from blood, obtained 6 weeks after influenza vaccination. This receptor was identified in an adult who received the influenza vaccine. The chain carries TRBV7-8 and TRBJ2-1; D remains unclear. The CDR3 nucleotides read TGTGCCAGCAGCCCGCCTAGGTTCAATGAGCAGTTCTTC. Amino acids: CASSPPRFNEQFF.